The sequence of this T cell receptor beta chain was determined in a study of cytomegalovirus exposure and HLA in healthy donors. Trimming cost V 3 bases and J 1 base, with 7 bases left between them. The V gene's germline CDR1 is MNHEY and CDR2 SMNVEV (reference sequence). The CDR3 runs 14 residues. The study ran its PCR with 60 Vbeta and 13 Jbeta primers. Libraries were prepared by immunoSEQ multiplex PCR; TCRdb keeps only in-frame clonotypes and omits some of them. This table has around 150,000 clones, 60% to 85% appearing once. This clonotype was sampled from a middle-aged woman in good health and CMV-seronegative. Sample: PBMCs. This sequence joins TRBV27 and TRBJ1-5; D is uncertain. In nucleotides, the CDR3 is TGTGCCAGCAGTTTGGGGAGCAGCAATCAGCCCCAGCATTTT. Its translation is CASSLGSSNQPQHF.